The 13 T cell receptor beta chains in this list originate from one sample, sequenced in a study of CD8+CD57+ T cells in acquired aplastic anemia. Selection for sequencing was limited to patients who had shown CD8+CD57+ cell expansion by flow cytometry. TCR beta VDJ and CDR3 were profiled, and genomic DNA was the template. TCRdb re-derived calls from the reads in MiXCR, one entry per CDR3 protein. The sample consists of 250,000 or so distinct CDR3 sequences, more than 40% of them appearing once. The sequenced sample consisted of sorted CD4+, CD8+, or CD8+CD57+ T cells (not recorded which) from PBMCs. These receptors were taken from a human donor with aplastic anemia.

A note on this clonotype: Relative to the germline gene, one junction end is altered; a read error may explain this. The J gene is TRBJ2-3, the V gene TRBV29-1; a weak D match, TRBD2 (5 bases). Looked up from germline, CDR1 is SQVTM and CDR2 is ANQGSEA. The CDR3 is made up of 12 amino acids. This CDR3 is CSVEGEGDTLHF. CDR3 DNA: TGCAGCGTTGAAGGTGAGGGAGATACGCTGCATTTT.

CDR3 DNA sequence: TGTGCCAGCAAGAAGTCGGACGGGACTTACCTCCACTTT. Its protein product is CASKKSDGTYLHF. The V and J genes are TRBV2 and TRBJ1-6, with TRBD1 as a possible D gene (5 bases). Germline V gives CDR1 SNHLY, CDR2 FYNNEI. The CDR3 has 13 amino acids. V lost 7 bases to trimming and J lost 15 bases, with 19 bases between them. Supplemented by reference TRBV2 and TRBJ1-6, the full variable domain reads EPEVTQTPSHQVTQMGQEVILRCVPISNHLYFYWYRQILGQKVEFLVSFYNNEISEKSEIFDDQFSVERPDGSNFTLKIRSTKLEDSAMYFCASKKSDGTYLHFGNGTRLTVT.

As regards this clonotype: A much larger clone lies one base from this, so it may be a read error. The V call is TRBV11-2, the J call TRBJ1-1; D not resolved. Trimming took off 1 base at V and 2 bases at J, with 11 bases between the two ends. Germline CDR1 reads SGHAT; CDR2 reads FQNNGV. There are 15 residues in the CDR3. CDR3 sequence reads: CASSLASRGNTEAFF. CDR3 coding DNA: TGTGCCAGCAGCTTAGCCAGTCGAGGCAACACTGAAGCTTTCTTT. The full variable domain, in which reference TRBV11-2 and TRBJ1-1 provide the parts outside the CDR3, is EAGVAQSPRYKIIEKRQSVAFWCNPISGHATLYWYQQILGQGPKLLIQFQNNGVVDDSQLPKDRFSAERLKGVDSTLKIQPAKLEDSAVYLCASSLASRGNTEAFFGQGTRLTVV.

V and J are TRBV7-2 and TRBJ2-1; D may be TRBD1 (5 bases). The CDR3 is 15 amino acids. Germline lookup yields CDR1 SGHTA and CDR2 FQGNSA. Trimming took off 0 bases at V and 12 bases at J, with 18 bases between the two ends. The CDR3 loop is CASSLASTTREGQFF. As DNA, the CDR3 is TGTGCCAGCAGCTTAGCTAGCACTACCAGGGAAGGGCAGTTCTTC.

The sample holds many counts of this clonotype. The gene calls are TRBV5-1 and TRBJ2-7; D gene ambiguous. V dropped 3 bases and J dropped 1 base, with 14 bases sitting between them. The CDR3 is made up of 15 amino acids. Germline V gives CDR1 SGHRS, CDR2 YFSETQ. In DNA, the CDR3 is TGCGCCAGCAGCTGGCGACAAGGTGAATCCTACGAGCAGTACTTC. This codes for CASSWRQGESYEQYF.

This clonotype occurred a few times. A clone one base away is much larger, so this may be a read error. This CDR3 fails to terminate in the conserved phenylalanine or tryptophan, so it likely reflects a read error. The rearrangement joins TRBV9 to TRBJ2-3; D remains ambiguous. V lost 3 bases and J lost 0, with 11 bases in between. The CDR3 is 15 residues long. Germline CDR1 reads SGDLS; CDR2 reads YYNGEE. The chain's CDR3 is CASSEGGGSTDTQYL. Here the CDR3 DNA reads TGTGCCAGCAGCGAGGGCGGCGGAAGCACAGATACGCAGTATCTT.

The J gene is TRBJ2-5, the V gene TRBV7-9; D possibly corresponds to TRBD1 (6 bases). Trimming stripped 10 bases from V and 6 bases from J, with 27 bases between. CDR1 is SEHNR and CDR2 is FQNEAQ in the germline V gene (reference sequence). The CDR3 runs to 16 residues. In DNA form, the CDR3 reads TGTGCCACAGCCGCGGGTTCAGGGGAATTTTTTCAGACCCAGTACTTC. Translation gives CATAAGSGEFFQTQYF.

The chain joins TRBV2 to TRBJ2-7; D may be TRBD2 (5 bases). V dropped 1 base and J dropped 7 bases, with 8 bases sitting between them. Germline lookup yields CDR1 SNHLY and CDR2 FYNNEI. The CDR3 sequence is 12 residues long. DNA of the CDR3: TGTGCCAGCAGTGAAGTCTCGGGGGAGCAGTACTTC. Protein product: CASSEVSGEQYF.

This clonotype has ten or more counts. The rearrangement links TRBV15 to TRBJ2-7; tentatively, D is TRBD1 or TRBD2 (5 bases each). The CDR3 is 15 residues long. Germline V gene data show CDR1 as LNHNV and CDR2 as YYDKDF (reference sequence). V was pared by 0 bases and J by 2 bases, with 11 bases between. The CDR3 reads CATSRDRGRTYEQYF. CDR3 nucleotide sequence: TGTGCCACCAGCAGAGATCGGGGCAGAACCTACGAGCAGTACTTC.

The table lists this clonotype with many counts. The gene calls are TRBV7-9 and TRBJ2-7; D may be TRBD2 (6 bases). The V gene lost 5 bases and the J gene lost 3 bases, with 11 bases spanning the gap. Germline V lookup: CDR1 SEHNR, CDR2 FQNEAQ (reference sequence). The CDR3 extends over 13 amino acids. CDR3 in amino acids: CASSGTFSYEQYF. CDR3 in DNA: TGTGCCAGCAGCGGGACTTTTAGCTACGAGCAGTACTTC.

The CDR3 spells CASVRDTHRSSGNTIYF. The CDR3 DNA reads as TGTGCCAGCGTCCGGGACACACATCGGAGCTCTGGAAACACCATATATTTT. This chain links TRBV6-6 with TRBJ1-3; perhaps TRBD1 as D (6 bases). CDR1 is MNHNY, CDR2 SVGAGI, per germline (reference sequence). The length of the CDR3 is 17 residues. The germline V and J ends were trimmed by 8 bases and 0 bases, with 20 bases remaining between them.

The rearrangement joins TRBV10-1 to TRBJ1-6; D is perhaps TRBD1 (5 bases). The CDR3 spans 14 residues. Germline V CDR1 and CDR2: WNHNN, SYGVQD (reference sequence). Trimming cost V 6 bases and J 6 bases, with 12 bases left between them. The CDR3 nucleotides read TGCGCCAGCAGCGGTGGGGGAGCTAATTCACCCCTCCACTTT. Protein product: CASSGGGANSPLHF.

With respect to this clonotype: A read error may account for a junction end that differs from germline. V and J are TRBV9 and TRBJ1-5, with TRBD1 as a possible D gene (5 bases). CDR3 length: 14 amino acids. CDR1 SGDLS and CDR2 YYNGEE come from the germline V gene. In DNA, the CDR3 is TGTGCCAGTGAAGGGGAGGTGAGAAATCAGCCCCAGCGTTTT. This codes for CASEGEVRNQPQRF.